This entry concerns a single T cell receptor (beta chain). Its cognate antigen is unknown. A read error may explain this, as a much larger clone is one base away. Likely a read error: the CDR3 ends without its conserved phenylalanine or tryptophan. The CDR3 contains 15 residues. The V gene's germline CDR1 is LGHDT and CDR2 YNNKEL (reference sequence). Losses at the gene ends were 5 bases for V and 4 bases for J; bases not matched to a gene: 7. Healthy Caucasians alone served as donors. Template switching introduced a universal primer site, and the cDNA bore unique molecular identifiers. TCRdb reanalysed the 5' RACE reads using MiXCR and keeps one entry per CDR3 protein. The sample includes about 390,000 distinct CDR3 sequences, roughly 10% of them seen just once. The sample comes from a study of identical twins. Study outcomes and limitations: It was out-of-frame TCR alpha sharing in monozygotic twins that models underestimated. Possibly, invariant MAIT and iNKT cells partly confounded zero-insertion analyses.

The V gene is TRBV3-1, the J gene TRBJ1-5; 8 bases align to TRBD1. The sequence came from a woman aged 50 to 60 in good health. The sequencing sample was made of naive T cells sorted from blood. CDR3 nucleotides: TGTGCCAGCAGCGCCGGGACAGGAAGTAATCAGCCCCAGCATCTT. This encodes CASSAGTGSNQPQHL.